This T cell receptor beta chain emerged from a study of CD8 T cells in ankylosing spondylitis. Study-level results: A CD8+ phenotype characterized the disease-linked clones, which were relatively rare in peripheral blood.

TCRdb re-called the 5' RACE reads through MiXCR, storing one row per CDR3 protein. The sample lists some 350,000 distinct CDR3 sequences, roughly 14% occurring once. This clonotype was observed a few times. Its matching antigen is unknown. The CDR3 length is 14 residues. Deletions cut 2 bases from V and 4 bases from J, with 12 bases between. The germline V gene has CDR1 SGHKS and CDR2 YYEKEE (reference sequence). Material: blood, either unsorted or a sorted T cell fraction (not recorded which). This TCR derives from a male donor with ankylosing spondylitis or in good health (not recorded which). The rearrangement links TRBV5-5 to TRBJ1-1; TRBD1 is a possible D gene (5 bases). The CDR3 DNA reads as TGTGCCAGCAGCTTATCCTGGGGCGCCACTGAAGCTTTCTTT. It yields the protein CASSLSWGATEAFF.